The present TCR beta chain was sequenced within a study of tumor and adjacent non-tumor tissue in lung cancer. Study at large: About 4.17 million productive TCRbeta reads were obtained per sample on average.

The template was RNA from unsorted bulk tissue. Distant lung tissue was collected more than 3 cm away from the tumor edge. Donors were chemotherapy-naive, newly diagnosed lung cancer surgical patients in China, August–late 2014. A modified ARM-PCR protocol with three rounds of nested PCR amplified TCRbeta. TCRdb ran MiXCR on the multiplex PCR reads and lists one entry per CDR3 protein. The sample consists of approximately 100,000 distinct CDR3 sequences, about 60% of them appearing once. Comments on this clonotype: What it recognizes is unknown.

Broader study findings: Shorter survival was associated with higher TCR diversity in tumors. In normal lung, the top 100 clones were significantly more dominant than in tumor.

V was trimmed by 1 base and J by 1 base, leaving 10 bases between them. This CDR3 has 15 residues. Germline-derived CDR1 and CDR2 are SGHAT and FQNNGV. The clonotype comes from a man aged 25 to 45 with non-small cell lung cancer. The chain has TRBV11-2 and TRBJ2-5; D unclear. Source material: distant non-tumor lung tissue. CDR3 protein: CASSLVPESQETQYF. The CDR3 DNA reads TGTGCCAGCAGCTTAGTACCGGAATCCCAAGAGACCCAGTACTTC. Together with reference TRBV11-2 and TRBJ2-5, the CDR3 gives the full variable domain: EAGVAQSPRYKIIEKRQSVAFWCNPISGHATLYWYQQILGQGPKLLIQFQNNGVVDDSQLPKDRFSAERLKGVDSTLKIQPAKLEDSAVYLCASSLVPESQETQYFGPGTRLLVL.